This T cell receptor beta chain came from a study of T cell responses to AZD1222 COVID-19 vaccine. Germline V gene data show CDR1 as MRHNA and CDR2 as SNTAGT. Trimming left V 2 bases short and J 7 bases short, with 8 bases between. This CDR3 is built from 13 residues. This clone was seen only a few times. TCRdb's copy holds only in-frame clones and misses some; the assay was immunoSEQ multiplex PCR. The table records roughly 150,000 clones, about 87% of them present only once. V usage is TRBV6-4 and J usage is TRBJ2-2; D unresolved. The sequencing used peripheral blood, collected 28 days after the second AZD1222 dose. This TCR derives from an adult who received the AZD1222 COVID-19 vaccine. This CDR3 is CASSDRVNGELFF. The DNA for the CDR3 is TGTGCCAGCAGTGACCGGGTTAACGGGGAGCTGTTTTTT.